Listed here are 18 T cell receptor beta chains from one sample, sequenced in a study of blood T cell repertoires in COVID-19. Produced via immunoSEQ multiplex PCR; TCRdb's table is partial and in-frame only. The table records 200,000 to 300,000 clones, approximately 90% of them present only once. Input material: peripheral blood. All receptors derive from a woman in her forties with acute or convalescent COVID-19.

CDR3 residues: CATSRDRTGNEQFF. CDR3 bases: TGTGCCACCAGCAGAGATAGGACAGGCAATGAGCAGTTCTTC. The chain uses TRBV15 and TRBJ2-1; 7 positions agree with TRBD1. V was clipped by 0 bases and J by 6 bases; unmatched bases: 2. This CDR3 is built from 14 residues. CDR1 LNHNV and CDR2 YYDKDF come from the germline V gene (reference sequence).

The chain employs TRBV5-1 and TRBJ1-2; 12 bases agree with TRBD1. The CDR3 covers 15 residues. In germline, CDR1 is SGHRS, CDR2 YFSETQ. V lost 4 bases, J lost 7 bases, and 8 bases stayed unmatched. CDR3 coding DNA: TGCGCCAGCAGCGACCGGGACAGGGGGCGGTTTGGCTACACCTTC. This encodes CASSDRDRGRFGYTF.

This rearrangement joins TRBV7-6 to TRBJ1-1, with D tentatively TRBD1 (6 bases). The CDR3 loop spans 14 amino acids. The V gene lost 4 bases and the J gene lost 6 bases, with 15 bases spanning the gap. Germline-derived CDR1 and CDR2 are SGHVS and FNYEAQ. CDR3 nucleotides: TGTGCCAGCAGCTCGGGACACTTGGCCGCTGAAGCTTTCTTT. Translation: CASSSGHLAAEAFF.

CDR3 coding DNA: TGTGCCAGTAGGGCCACAGGGGGCACACCTATGAACACTGAAGCTTTCTTT. Its translation: CASRATGGTPMNTEAFF. The chain employs TRBV19 and TRBJ1-1; 9 bases are shared with TRBD1. The CDR3 is 17 amino acids. In germline, CDR1 is LNHDA, CDR2 SQIVND (reference sequence). With V trimmed by 6 bases and J by 0 bases, 11 bases remained unmatched.

The CDR3 coding sequence is TGTGCTAGTGGTTTGGCCCCAGGGGTCAGGGGCAATCAGCCCCAGCATTTT. As protein: CASGLAPGVRGNQPQHF. The gene calls are TRBV12-5 and TRBJ1-5; a possible D gene is TRBD1 (6 bases). CDR3 length: 17 residues. Germline CDR1 reads LGHNT; CDR2 reads FRNRAP. V gave up 1 base and J gave up 2 bases, with 15 bases separating them.

The chain is built from TRBV6-6 and TRBJ2-7; D is ambiguous. CDR1 MNHNY and CDR2 SVGAGI come from the germline V gene (reference sequence). The CDR3 sequence is 16 residues long. The germline V and J ends were trimmed by 8 bases and 1 base, with 21 bases remaining between them. The CDR3 is CASRREALLNSYEQYV. The CDR3 DNA sequence: TGTGCCAGCCGTCGAGAGGCCCTGTTAAATTCCTACGAGCAGTACGTC.

The chain recombines TRBV30 with TRBJ1-2; D uncertain. The ends were cut back, 2 bases at V and 3 bases at J, with 13 bases in the middle. CDR1 is GTSNPN, CDR2 SVGIG, per germline (reference sequence). The CDR3 contains 14 residues. The CDR3 region is CAWSKKPPDYGYTF. Written as DNA, the CDR3 is TGTGCCTGGAGTAAGAAACCACCGGACTATGGCTACACCTTC.

This sequence joins TRBV24-1 and TRBJ2-7; TRBD1 might be the D (6 bases). Germline V CDR1 and CDR2: KGHDR, SFDVKD. This CDR3 is built from 15 residues. The V and J ends lost 2 bases and 0 bases respectively, with 10 bases between them. The CDR3 reads CATSDSGTYSYEQYV. The DNA of the CDR3 is TGTGCCACCAGTGATTCCGGGACATACTCCTACGAGCAGTACGTC.

The genes are TRBV5-4 and TRBJ2-5; TRBD2 matches 10 bases. Germline V CDR1 and CDR2: SGHNT, YYREEE (reference sequence). CDR3 length: 14 amino acids. V lost 3 bases and J lost 5; bases outside the gene matches: 4. In DNA form, the CDR3 reads TGTGCCAGCAGCTGGTCGACTAGCGGGGAGACCCAGTACTTC. It is translated as CASSWSTSGETQYF.

The count of this clone is one. The V and J genes are TRBV28 and TRBJ1-1; D possibly corresponds to TRBD1 (6 bases). Trimming removed 8 bases from V and 2 bases from J, with 18 bases in between. Germline-derived CDR1 and CDR2 are MDHEN and SYDVKM. The CDR3 loop spans 15 amino acids. CDR3 in amino acids: CASRPRTVTNTEAFF. The CDR3 DNA sequence: TGTGCCAGCCGGCCCCGGACAGTTACTAACACTGAAGCTTTCTTT.

The CDR3 region is CASSEFITPSRINYGYTF. For the CDR3, the DNA is TGTGCCAGCAGTGAATTCATAACACCCAGCAGGATTAACTATGGCTACACCTTC. The chain combines TRBV6-1 with TRBJ1-2; D uncertain. The CDR3 runs to 18 residues. The V end was cut by 2 bases, the J end by 1 base, with 20 bases between. Germline CDR1 and CDR2: MNHNS and SASEGT.

For this clone: The sample carries other DNA sequences with the same CDR3. The chain carries TRBV5-6 and TRBJ1-1; D may be TRBD1 (5 bases). CDR3 length equals 13 residues. With 2 bases removed from V and 4 bases from J, the gap between germline ends came to 9 bases. CDR1 is SGHDT, CDR2 YYEEEE, per germline. The CDR3 DNA sequence: TGTGCCAGCAGCTTACAAAGGGGCACTGAAGCTTTCTTT. Its translation is CASSLQRGTEAFF. The full variable domain, completed using reference TRBV5-6 and TRBJ1-1, is DAGVTQSPTHLIKTRGQQVTLRCSPKSGHDTVSWYQQALGQGPQFIFQYYEEEERQRGNFPDRFSGHQFPNYSSELNVNALLLGDSALYLCASSLQRGTEAFFGQGTRLTVV.

This rearrangement joins TRBV5-8 to TRBJ1-3; no reliable D call. CDR1 is SGHTS and CDR2 is YDEGEE in the germline V gene. The CDR3 is made up of 13 amino acids. The germline V and J ends were trimmed by 2 bases and 13 bases, with 16 bases remaining between them. CDR3 region: CASSFPGSTLIYF. The DNA for the CDR3 is TGTGCCAGCAGCTTTCCGGGGTCAACCCTTATATATTTT.

The genes are TRBV2 and TRBJ2-7, with 9 bases that match TRBD2. In germline, CDR1 is SNHLY, CDR2 FYNNEI. This CDR3 comprises 16 residues. V was clipped by 6 bases and J by 2 bases; unmatched bases: 11. The CDR3 bases are TGTGCCAGCAGCAGGCTAACCGGGACTAGCCCCTACGAGCAGTACGTC. Translation: CASSRLTGTSPYEQYV.

This chain joins TRBV2 and TRBJ1-1; TRBD1 aligns across 9 bases. The length of the CDR3 is 17 residues. The trim removed 5 bases at V and 3 bases at J, leaving 13 bases unmatched. CDR1 and CDR2 from the germline V gene are SNHLY and FYNNEI. In DNA, the CDR3 is TGTGCCAGCAGTCTCGACAGGGGGATTTGGTCGGACACTGAAGCTTTCTTT. Protein sequence: CASSLDRGIWSDTEAFF.

V is TRBV7-8 and J is TRBJ2-7; no definite D call. The CDR3 runs 13 residues. CDR1 is SGHVS, CDR2 FQNEAQ, per germline. V lost 2 bases and J 3 bases, leaving 8 bases between the germline ends. The CDR3, as DNA: TGTGCCAGCAGCTTATCCAGTCACTACGAGCAGTACGTC. Translating gives CASSLSSHYEQYV.

This chain uses TRBV4-1 with TRBJ2-1, with TRBD1 as a possible D gene (6 bases). Between the trimmed V and J ends, which lost 0 bases and 13 bases, there was a span of 13 bases. CDR3 length: 13 amino acids. Germline V gives CDR1 MGHRA, CDR2 YSYEKL. The CDR3: CASSQERVGAQFF. As DNA, the CDR3 is TGCGCCAGCAGCCAAGAAAGGGTGGGGGCACAGTTCTTC.

This clone was counted between two and nine times. The chain uses TRBV5-1 and TRBJ1-1; D gene uncertain. Looked up from germline, CDR1 is SGHRS and CDR2 is YFSETQ. V lost 2 bases to trimming and J lost 5 bases, with 13 bases between them. The CDR3 runs to 14 residues. The CDR3 spells CASSFTASGTEAFF. The CDR3 nucleotides are TGCGCCAGCAGCTTTACAGCTAGCGGGACTGAAGCTTTCTTT.